The 20 T cell receptor beta chains below all came from one sample that was sequenced in a study of cytotoxic CD8 clonotypes in ibrutinib-treated CLL. Here immunoSEQ multiplex PCR was the method, and the copy in TCRdb shows in-frame clones only, minus some. The profile shows fewer than 400,000 clones, roughly 67% of them singletons. The source material was PBMCs, sampled after 36 months of ibrutinib treatment. The receptor source for this set is a human donor with chronic lymphocytic leukemia.

The chain links TRBV4-1 to TRBJ2-1; 7 bases agree with TRBD1. The CDR3 has 14 residues. Germline loops: CDR1 MGHRA, CDR2 YSYEKL. V lost 2 bases to trimming and J lost 4 bases; unmatched junction nucleotides: 2. The CDR3 DNA reads TGCGCCAGCAGCCAAAAACAGGGGTACAATGAGCAGTTCTTC. Translated, it gives CASSQKQGYNEQFF.

The chain recombines TRBV5-1 with TRBJ1-2; 8 bases fit TRBD1. Germline V gene lookup returns CDR1 SGHRS and CDR2 YFSETQ. Unmatched junction bases numbered 5, after V lost 0 bases and J lost 4 bases. The CDR3 covers 15 residues. For the CDR3, the DNA is TGCGCCAGCAGCTTGGCGACAGGGGTACGCTATGGCTACACCTTC. Protein sequence: CASSLATGVRYGYTF.

This sequence joins TRBV9 and TRBJ2-3; 7 nucleotides match TRBD2. The CDR3 is 16 residues long. The germline CDR1 and CDR2 sequences are SGDLS and YYNGEE. The J segment lost 6 bases and the V segment lost 0 bases, leaving 10 bases of the junction unmatched. The CDR3 reads CASSVEKSGASDTQYF. CDR3 coding DNA: TGTGCCAGCAGCGTAGAGAAGAGCGGGGCGTCGGATACGCAGTATTTT.

This clone has only one observation. The chain recombines TRBV2 with TRBJ2-5; D unclear. The V and J ends lost 4 bases and 2 bases respectively, with 14 bases between them. Germline V lookup: CDR1 SNHLY, CDR2 FYNNEI. This CDR3 has 15 amino acids. The CDR3 nucleotides read TGTGCCAGCAGTGCAACGGCTAATACTCAAGAGACCCAGTACTTC. It is translated as CASSATANTQETQYF.

This clone has only a few counts. The V gene is TRBV7-9, the J gene TRBJ1-2; TRBD1 might be the D (6 bases). The V gene lost 8 bases and the J gene lost 0 bases, with 19 bases spanning the gap. The CDR3 covers 16 residues. In germline, CDR1 is SEHNR, CDR2 FQNEAQ (reference sequence). CDR3 sequence reads: CASGRDTVVTNYGYTF. The CDR3 DNA reads as TGTGCCAGCGGCCGGGACACCGTGGTGACTAACTATGGCTACACCTTC.

The chain recombines TRBV2 with TRBJ1-2; D unresolved. Trimming removed 7 bases at V and 5 bases at J, with 14 bases between. The CDR3 loop spans 13 amino acids. Per the germline V gene, CDR1 is SNHLY and CDR2 is FYNNEI. The CDR3 coding sequence is TGTGCCAGCACCGAAAGGGAGGTGTATGGCTACACCTTC. Its protein product is CASTEREVYGYTF.

The gene calls are TRBV7-9 and TRBJ2-2; 7 nucleotides line up with TRBD1. The CDR3 consists of 17 residues. Per germline, CDR1 SEHNR and CDR2 FQNEAQ (reference sequence). V lost 2 bases to trimming and J lost 0 bases; unmatched junction nucleotides: 6. The chain's CDR3 is CASSLYPDRTNTGELFF. The CDR3 DNA reads as TGTGCCAGCAGCTTATACCCGGACAGGACGAACACCGGGGAGCTGTTTTTT.

Remarks on this clone: In the same sample, other DNA sequences code for this CDR3. The V gene is TRBV2, the J gene TRBJ2-7, with 7 bases matching TRBD1. V lost 4 bases, J lost 2 bases, and 2 bases stayed unmatched. This CDR3 comprises 13 residues. Germline values: CDR1 SNHLY, CDR2 FYNNEI. This chain's CDR3 is CASSGQGAYEQYF. The CDR3 DNA is TGTGCCAGCAGTGGCCAGGGGGCCTACGAGCAGTACTTC. Looking up the rest from reference TRBV2 and TRBJ2-7 gives the full variable domain: EPEVTQTPSHQVTQMGQEVILRCVPISNHLYFYWYRQILGQKVEFLVSFYNNEISEKSEIFDDQFSVERPDGSNFTLKIRSTKLEDSAMYFCASSGQGAYEQYFGPGTRLTVT.

J is TRBJ2-4 and V is TRBV4-1, with D maybe TRBD1 (6 bases). V dropped 0 bases and J dropped 0 bases, with 12 bases sitting between them. Germline V gene sequence: CDR1 MGHRA, CDR2 YSYEKL. This CDR3 comprises 17 residues. For the CDR3, the DNA is TGCGCCAGCAGCCAAGACTCATTACAGGGAGCCAAAAACATTCAGTACTTC. Residues: CASSQDSLQGAKNIQYF.

A few counts support this clone. The chain uses TRBV5-1 and TRBJ2-7, with D possibly matching TRBD1 (6 bases). The CDR3 consists of 12 residues. The ends were cut back, 6 bases at V and 6 bases at J, with 13 bases in the middle. In germline, CDR1 is SGHRS, CDR2 YFSETQ. The CDR3 bases are TGCGCCAGCATCTCGGACAGAGGCGAGCAGTACTTC. Translated, it gives CASISDRGEQYF.

The chain joins TRBV5-1 to TRBJ2-5, with a possible D match to TRBD2 (7 bases). V lost 2 bases, J lost 4 bases, and 24 bases lay in between. The CDR3 runs to 18 residues. Looked up from germline, CDR1 is SGHRS and CDR2 is YFSETQ. The CDR3: CASSFPGPGGRLLETQYF. DNA for the CDR3: TGCGCCAGCAGCTTTCCAGGGCCGGGGGGCCGCTTACTAGAGACCCAGTACTTC.

The rearrangement joins TRBV18 to TRBJ2-5, with TRBD1 matching 9 bases. The ends lost 3 bases at V and 10 bases at J; junction bases unmatched: 6. This CDR3 region has 13 residues. Germline CDR1 KGHSH, CDR2 LQKENI. CDR3 amino acids: CASSPWDREDQYF. CDR3 DNA sequence: TGTGCCAGCTCACCTTGGGACAGGGAAGACCAGTACTTC. Full variable domain (outside the CDR3, taken from reference TRBV18 and TRBJ2-5): NAGVMQNPRHLVRRRGQEARLRCSPMKGHSHVYWYRQLPEEGLKFMVYLQKENIIDESGMPKERFSAEFPKEGPSILRIQQVVRGDSAAYFCASSPWDREDQYFGPGTRLLVL.

The rearrangement joins TRBV4-3 to TRBJ2-1, with D perhaps matching TRBD2 (5 bases). The CDR3 runs 13 residues. The ends were cut back, 6 bases at V and 6 bases at J, with 12 bases in the middle. The germline V gene has CDR1 LGHNA and CDR2 YSLEER. The CDR3 loop is CASREGFGNEQFF. CDR3 nucleotide sequence: TGCGCCAGCAGAGAGGGTTTCGGCAATGAGCAGTTCTTC.

The V call is TRBV19, the J call TRBJ2-5; 8 nucleotides align to TRBD1. The length of the CDR3 is 18 residues. J was trimmed by 12 bases and V by 3 bases; bases with no gene match: 24. Germline CDR1 and CDR2: LNHDA and SQIVND (reference sequence). CDR3 bases: TGTGCCAGTAGTATCAGGGGGCAGCTACGCGGGCCGAGTCACCCCGAGTACTTC. It codes for CASSIRGQLRGPSHPEYF.

The CDR3 DNA follows: TGTGCCAGCAGTTTTAAGTATAGCAATCAGCCCCAGCATTTT. Its protein product is CASSFKYSNQPQHF. V and J are TRBV28 and TRBJ1-5; D gene unclear. With 3 bases removed from V and 0 bases from J, the gap between germline ends came to 6 bases. CDR1 MDHEN and CDR2 SYDVKM come from the germline V gene. There are 14 residues in the CDR3.

This chain connects TRBV9 to TRBJ2-1; 7 bases match TRBD1. The V gene's germline CDR1 is SGDLS and CDR2 YYNGEE. Losses at the gene ends were 4 bases for V and 8 bases for J; bases not matched to a gene: 6. This CDR3 region has 13 residues. CDR3 sequence (DNA): TGTGCCAGCAGCCCCCGACAGGGCGATGAGCAGTTCTTC. The encoded protein is CASSPRQGDEQFF.

The genes are TRBV9 and TRBJ1-2; TRBD1 might be the D (6 bases). V lost 3 bases and J 8 bases, leaving 14 bases between the germline ends. From germline, CDR1 is SGDLS and CDR2 YYNGEE. The CDR3 runs to 13 residues. For the CDR3, the DNA is TGTGCCAGCAGCGCAAACAGGGCATTGGGCTACACCTTC. Protein: CASSANRALGYTF.

Here the CDR3 DNA reads TGTGCCACCAGCAGAGATGTACCCTACAATGAGCAGTTCTTC. It yields the protein CATSRDVPYNEQFF. The chain carries TRBV15 and TRBJ2-1; D not certain. Trimming removed 0 bases at V and 2 bases at J, with 5 bases between. This CDR3 has 14 residues. CDR1 LNHNV and CDR2 YYDKDF come from the germline V gene (reference sequence).

In this sample, this clone turned up a few times. J is TRBJ2-2 and V is TRBV5-1; D is undetermined. This CDR3 has 14 amino acids. V was shortened by 4 bases and J by 1 base, with 8 bases between the two germline ends. CDR1 is SGHRS and CDR2 is YFSETQ in the germline V gene. This chain's CDR3 is CASSQDLNTGELFF. Here the CDR3 DNA reads TGCGCCAGCAGCCAGGACCTGAACACCGGGGAGCTGTTTTTT.

The chain links TRBV4-1 to TRBJ1-2; D is unresolved. V dropped 0 bases and J dropped 2 bases, with 16 bases sitting between them. The germline CDR1 and CDR2 sequences are MGHRA and YSYEKL. The CDR3 spans 17 residues. The CDR3 bases are TGCGCCAGCAGCCAAGATATGTCCGGGAAAGGAAACTATGGCTACACCTTC. It yields the protein CASSQDMSGKGNYGYTF.